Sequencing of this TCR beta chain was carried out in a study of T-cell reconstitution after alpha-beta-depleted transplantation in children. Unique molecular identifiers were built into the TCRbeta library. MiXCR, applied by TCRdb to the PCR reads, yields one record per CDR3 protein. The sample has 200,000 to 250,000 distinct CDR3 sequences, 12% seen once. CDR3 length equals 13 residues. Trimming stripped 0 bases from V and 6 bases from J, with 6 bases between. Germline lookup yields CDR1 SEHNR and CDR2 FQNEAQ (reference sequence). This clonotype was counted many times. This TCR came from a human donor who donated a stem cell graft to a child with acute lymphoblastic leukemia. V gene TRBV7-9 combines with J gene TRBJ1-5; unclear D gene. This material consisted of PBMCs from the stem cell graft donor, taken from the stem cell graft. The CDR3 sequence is CASSLAHGQPQHF. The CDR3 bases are TGTGCCAGCAGCTTAGCCCATGGTCAGCCCCAGCATTTT.